This entry describes one T cell receptor (beta chain). A read error may explain this, as a much larger clone is one base away. The source of the sample is a study of tumor and adjacent non-tumor tissue in lung cancer. RNA was extracted from bulk tissue without any cell sorting. More than 3 cm separated this lung sample from the edge of the tumor. Three rounds of nested PCR, following a modified ARM-PCR protocol, produced the TCRbeta library. One entry per CDR3 protein, called by TCRdb with MiXCR from the multiplex PCR reads. This sample yields roughly 120,000 distinct CDR3 sequences, of which about 61% are seen a single time; about 20% belongs to the top ten. The sequence was obtained from a man in his fifties or sixties with non-small cell lung cancer. The specimen sequenced was distant non-tumor lung tissue.

CDR3 loop: CATLRGELFF. In DNA, the CDR3 is TGTGCCACCCTCCGCGGGGAGCTGTTTTTT. The chain has TRBV28 and TRBJ2-2; D is undetermined. The CDR3 extends over 10 amino acids. Looked up from germline, CDR1 is MDHEN and CDR2 is SYDVKM. Trimming removed 10 bases at V and 7 bases at J, with 7 bases between.